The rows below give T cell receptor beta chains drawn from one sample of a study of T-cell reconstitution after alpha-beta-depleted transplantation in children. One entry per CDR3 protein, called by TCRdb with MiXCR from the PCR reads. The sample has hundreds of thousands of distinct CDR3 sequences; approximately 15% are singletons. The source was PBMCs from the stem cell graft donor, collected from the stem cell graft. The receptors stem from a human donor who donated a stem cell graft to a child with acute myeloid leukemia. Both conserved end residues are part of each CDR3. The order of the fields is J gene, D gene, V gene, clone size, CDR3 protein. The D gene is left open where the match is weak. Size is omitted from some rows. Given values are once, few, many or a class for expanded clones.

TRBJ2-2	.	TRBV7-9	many	CASRPADGTGELFF
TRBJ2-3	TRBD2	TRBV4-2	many	CASSPSGGTDTQYF
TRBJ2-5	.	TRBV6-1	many	CASSEAGGLETQYF
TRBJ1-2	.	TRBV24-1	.	CATSDPGIANYGYTF
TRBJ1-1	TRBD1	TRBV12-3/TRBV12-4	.	CASSPRDRDIAEAFF
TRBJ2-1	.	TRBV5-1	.	CASSLGAATYNEQFF
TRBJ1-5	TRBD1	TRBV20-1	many	CSASPSGQWSNQPQHF
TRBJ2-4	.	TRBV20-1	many	CSARGDIQYF
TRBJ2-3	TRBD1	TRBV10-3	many	CAIRGDSSTDTQYF
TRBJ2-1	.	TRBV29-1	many	CSVLDQDPYNEQFF